This TCR beta chain is from a study of T cell responses to AZD1222 COVID-19 vaccine. Study results and limitations: Females made up more of the donors, who were largely white British, and clonal diversity may have come out too low. Nearly half of spike-specific TCRs reportedly target variant regions that are unmutated in the B.1.351 and B.1.1.7 variants.

As regards this clone: Its antigen is still unknown.

The repertoire was sequenced with immunoSEQ multiplex PCR; TCRdb's copy has only in-frame clones and lacks some. The table has around 130,000 clones, approximately 85% seen once. This TCR was recovered from an adult who received the AZD1222 COVID-19 vaccine. The sequences come from peripheral blood, collected 28 days after the second AZD1222 dose.

This chain's CDR3 is CASSREGANTGELFF. In DNA form, the CDR3 reads TGTGCCAGCAGTAGGGAGGGGGCGAACACCGGGGAGCTGTTTTTT. The chain uses TRBV11-3 and TRBJ2-2, with TRBD2 as a possible D gene (7 bases). Germline V gene data show CDR1 as SGHNT and CDR2 as YENEEA. This CDR3 is 15 amino acids long. The V gene lost 6 bases and the J gene lost 0 bases, with 11 bases spanning the gap.